This TCR beta chain is drawn from a study of CD8 T cells in cerebrospinal fluid in Alzheimer's disease. Study-wide findings and caveats: EBV-specific clones were neither the most expanded nor enriched in Alzheimer's patients.

CDR3 length equals 17 residues. CDR1 MNHEY and CDR2 SVGEGT come from the germline V gene. About this clonotype: Its antigen is still unknown.

Reprocessing the 10x single-cell sequencing reads, TCRdb reports a single entry for every CDR3 protein and omits DNA. This table lists over a thousand distinct CDR3 sequences. Sequencing input: cerebrospinal fluid. The clonotype comes from a human donor with mild cognitive impairment. The chain joins TRBV6-2 or TRBV6-3 to TRBJ2-3; TCRdb's assignment of TRBD2 cannot be checked, as there is no DNA. The CDR3 sequence is CASSYLAGGQWTDTQYF.